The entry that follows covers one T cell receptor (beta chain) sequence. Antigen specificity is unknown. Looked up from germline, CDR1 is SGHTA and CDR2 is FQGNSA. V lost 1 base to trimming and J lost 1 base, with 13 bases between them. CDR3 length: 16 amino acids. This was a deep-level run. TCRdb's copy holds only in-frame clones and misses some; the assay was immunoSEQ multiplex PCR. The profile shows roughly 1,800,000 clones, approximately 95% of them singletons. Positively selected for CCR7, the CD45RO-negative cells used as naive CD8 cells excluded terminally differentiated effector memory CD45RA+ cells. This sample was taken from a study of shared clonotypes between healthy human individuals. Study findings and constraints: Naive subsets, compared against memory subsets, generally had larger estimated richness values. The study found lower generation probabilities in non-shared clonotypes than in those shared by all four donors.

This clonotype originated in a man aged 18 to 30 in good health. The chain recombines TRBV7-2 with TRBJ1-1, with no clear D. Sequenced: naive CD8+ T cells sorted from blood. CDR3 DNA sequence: TGTGCCAGCAGCTTAGAACTAGTATTTCCGAACACTGAAGCTTTCTTT. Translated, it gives CASSLELVFPNTEAFF.